This TCR beta chain stems from a study of cytomegalovirus exposure and HLA in healthy donors. Study-level results: Later analysis identified a missense DCLRE1C variant that was linked to TCR beta V- and J-gene trimming. Later, an analysis showed that TCR beta chains associated with HLA were more clonally expanded than others that were equally common.

A multiplex PCR was run with 60 Vbeta primers and 13 Jbeta primers. Sequencing used immunoSEQ multiplex PCR; TCRdb keeps in-frame clones, though not all of them. Altogether about 120,000 clones are present, roughly 69% being singletons, with the ten largest covering 9.5%. Participants comprised healthy donors of bone marrow. In regard to this clone: The antigen is not known.

Germline CDR1 is SGDLS and CDR2 is YYNGEE. This CDR3 has 13 residues. Trimming stripped 0 bases from V and 5 bases from J, with 8 bases between. This chain connects TRBV9 to TRBJ2-5; TRBD2 might be the D (5 bases). This clonotype was sampled from a woman aged 35 to 49 in good health and CMV-seropositive. The sequenced sample consisted of PBMCs. CDR3 sequence (DNA): TGTGCCAGCAGCGTAGCCCCGGGGGAGACCCAGTACTTC. This codes for CASSVAPGETQYF.